The T cell receptor (beta chain) under discussion was sequenced for a study of cytomegalovirus exposure and HLA in healthy donors. Study conclusions and caveats: A reported reduction in N-insertions relative to the approximately 640-donor mean was seen in an Asian-associated ancestry cluster in a later analysis. For most TCR sequences rarity was the rule, although some public TCRs occurred in many donors. CMV antigen specificity was confirmed in vitro for a few CMV-associated chains.

This clone was counted a few times. What it binds is unknown. The PCR contained 60 Vbeta and 13 Jbeta primers. Sequencing used immunoSEQ multiplex PCR; TCRdb keeps in-frame clones, though not all of them. The sample includes more than 90,000 clones, 81% of them seen just once. There are 14 residues in the CDR3. The germline gives CDR1 LGHNA, CDR2 YSLEER. Trimming took 1 base from V and 7 from J, leaving 11 bases between them. The chain joins TRBV4-3 to TRBJ1-5, with D perhaps matching TRBD1 (6 bases). The specimen was PBMCs. The TCR was taken from a woman between 65 and 79 years old in good health and CMV-seropositive. CDR3 amino acids: CASSQGTGRQPQHF. In DNA, the CDR3 is TGCGCCAGCAGCCAAGGAACAGGGCGCCAGCCCCAGCATTTT.